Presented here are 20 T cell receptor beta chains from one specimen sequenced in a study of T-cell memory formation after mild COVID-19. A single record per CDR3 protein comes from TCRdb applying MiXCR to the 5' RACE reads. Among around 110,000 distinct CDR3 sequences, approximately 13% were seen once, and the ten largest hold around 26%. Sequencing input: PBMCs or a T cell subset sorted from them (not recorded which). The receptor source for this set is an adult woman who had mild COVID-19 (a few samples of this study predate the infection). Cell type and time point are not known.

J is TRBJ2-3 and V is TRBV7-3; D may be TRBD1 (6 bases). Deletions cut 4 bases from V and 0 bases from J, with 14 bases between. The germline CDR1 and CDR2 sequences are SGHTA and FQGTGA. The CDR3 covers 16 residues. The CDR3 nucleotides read TGTGCCAGCAGCTCAGGACAGATACCTAGCACAGATACGCAGTATTTT. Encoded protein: CASSSGQIPSTDTQYF.

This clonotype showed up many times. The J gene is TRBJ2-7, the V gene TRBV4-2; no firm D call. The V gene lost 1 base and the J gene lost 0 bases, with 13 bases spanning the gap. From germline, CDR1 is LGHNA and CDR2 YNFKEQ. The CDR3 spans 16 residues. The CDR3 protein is CASSQVVGLGSYEQYF. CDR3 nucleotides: TGTGCCAGCAGCCAAGTGGTAGGGCTCGGCTCCTACGAGCAGTACTTC.

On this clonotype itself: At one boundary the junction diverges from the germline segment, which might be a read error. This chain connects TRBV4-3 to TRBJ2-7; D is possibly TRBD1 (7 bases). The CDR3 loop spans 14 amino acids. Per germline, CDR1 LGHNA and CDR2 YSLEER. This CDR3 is CSSSQGGTDDEQYF. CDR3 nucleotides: TGCTCCAGCAGCCAAGGGGGGACAGATGACGAGCAGTACTTC.

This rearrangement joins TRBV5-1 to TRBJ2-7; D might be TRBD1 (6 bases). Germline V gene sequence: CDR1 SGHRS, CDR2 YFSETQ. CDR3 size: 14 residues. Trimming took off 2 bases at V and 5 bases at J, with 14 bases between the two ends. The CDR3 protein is CASSFGQHGHEQYF. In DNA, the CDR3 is TGCGCCAGCAGCTTTGGACAGCATGGACACGAGCAGTACTTC. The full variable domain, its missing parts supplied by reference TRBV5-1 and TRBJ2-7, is KAGVTQTPRYLIKTRGQQVTLSCSPISGHRSVSWYQQTPGQGLQFLFEYFSETQRNKGNFPGRFSGRQFSNSRSEMNVSTLELGDSALYLCASSFGQHGHEQYFGPGTRLTVT.

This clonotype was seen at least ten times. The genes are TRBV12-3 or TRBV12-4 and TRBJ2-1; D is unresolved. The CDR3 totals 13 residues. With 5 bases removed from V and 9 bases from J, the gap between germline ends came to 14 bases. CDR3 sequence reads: CASSPGPITEQFF. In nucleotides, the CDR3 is TGTGCCAGCAGTCCGGGCCCCATCACTGAGCAGTTCTTC.

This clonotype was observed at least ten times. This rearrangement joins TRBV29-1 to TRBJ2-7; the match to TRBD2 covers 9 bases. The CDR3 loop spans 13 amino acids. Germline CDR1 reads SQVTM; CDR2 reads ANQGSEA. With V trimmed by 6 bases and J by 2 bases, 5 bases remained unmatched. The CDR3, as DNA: TGCAGCGTCCGGACTAGCGCCGCCTACGAGCAGTACTTC. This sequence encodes CSVRTSAAYEQYF.

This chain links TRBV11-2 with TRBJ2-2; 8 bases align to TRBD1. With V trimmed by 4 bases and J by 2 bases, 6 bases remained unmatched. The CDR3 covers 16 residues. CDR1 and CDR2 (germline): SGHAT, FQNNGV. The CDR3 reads CASSWATGVNTGELFF. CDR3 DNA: TGTGCCAGCAGCTGGGCGACAGGGGTAAACACCGGGGAGCTGTTTTTT. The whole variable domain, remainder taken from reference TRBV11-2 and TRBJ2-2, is EAGVAQSPRYKIIEKRQSVAFWCNPISGHATLYWYQQILGQGPKLLIQFQNNGVVDDSQLPKDRFSAERLKGVDSTLKIQPAKLEDSAVYLCASSWATGVNTGELFFGEGSRLTVL.

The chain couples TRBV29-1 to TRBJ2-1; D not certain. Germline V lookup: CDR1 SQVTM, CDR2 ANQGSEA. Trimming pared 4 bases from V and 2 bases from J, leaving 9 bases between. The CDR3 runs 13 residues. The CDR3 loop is CSVVTTTYNEQFF. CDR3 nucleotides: TGCAGCGTTGTAACTACCACCTACAATGAGCAGTTCTTC.

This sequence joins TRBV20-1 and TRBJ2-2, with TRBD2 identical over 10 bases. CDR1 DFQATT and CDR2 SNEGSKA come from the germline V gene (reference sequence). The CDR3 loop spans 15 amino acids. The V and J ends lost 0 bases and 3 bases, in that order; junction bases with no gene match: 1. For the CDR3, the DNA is TGCAGTGCTAGAGATCTAGCGGGAGACACCGGGGAGCTGTTTTTT. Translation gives CSARDLAGDTGELFF.

This CDR3 reads CASHGPNTGELFF. CDR3 DNA: TGTGCCAGCCACGGCCCGAACACCGGGGAGCTGTTTTTT. The J gene is TRBJ2-2, the V gene TRBV7-3; D not resolved. The CDR3 is made up of 13 amino acids. Per germline, CDR1 SGHTA and CDR2 FQGTGA. Trimming stripped 8 bases from V and 0 bases from J, with 7 bases between.

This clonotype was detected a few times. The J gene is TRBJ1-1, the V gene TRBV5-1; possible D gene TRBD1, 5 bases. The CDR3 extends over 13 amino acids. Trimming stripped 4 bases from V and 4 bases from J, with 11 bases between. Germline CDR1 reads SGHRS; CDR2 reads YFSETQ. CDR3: CASSIGGTTEAFF. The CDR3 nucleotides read TGCGCCAGCAGCATAGGTGGGACCACTGAAGCTTTCTTT.

DNA for the CDR3: TGTGCCAGCAGCTTCGGGACAGGGTCAGGTGGCTACACCTTC. Encoded protein: CASSFGTGSGGYTF. The J gene is TRBJ1-2, the V gene TRBV5-6; 9 bases are shared with TRBD1. This CDR3 has 14 residues. Germline V gives CDR1 SGHDT, CDR2 YYEEEE. J lost 7 bases, V lost 2 bases, and 6 bases had no gene match.

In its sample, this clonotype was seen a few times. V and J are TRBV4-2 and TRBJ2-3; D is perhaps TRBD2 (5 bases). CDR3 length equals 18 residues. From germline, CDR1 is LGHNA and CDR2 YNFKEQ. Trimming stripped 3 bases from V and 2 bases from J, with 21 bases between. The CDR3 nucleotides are TGTGCCAGCAGCCACCACGCTCAGGAGGCGGCGGACACAGATACGCAGTATTTT. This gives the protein CASSHHAQEAADTDTQYF.

CDR3 sequence reads: CASSLVADATYEQYF. The DNA of the CDR3 is TGTGCCAGCAGCTTGGTGGCGGACGCGACCTACGAGCAGTACTTC. The chain recombines TRBV5-4 with TRBJ2-7; D ambiguous. V was pared by 0 bases and J by 2 bases, with 12 bases between. The CDR3 is 15 amino acids. CDR1 and CDR2 from the germline V gene are SGHNT and YYREEE (reference sequence).

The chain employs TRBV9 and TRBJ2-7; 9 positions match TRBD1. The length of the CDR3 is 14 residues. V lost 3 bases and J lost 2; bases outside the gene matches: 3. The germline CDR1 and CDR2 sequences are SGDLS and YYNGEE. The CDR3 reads CASSGRQGAYEQYF. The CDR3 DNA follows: TGTGCCAGCAGCGGGAGACAGGGGGCCTACGAGCAGTACTTC.

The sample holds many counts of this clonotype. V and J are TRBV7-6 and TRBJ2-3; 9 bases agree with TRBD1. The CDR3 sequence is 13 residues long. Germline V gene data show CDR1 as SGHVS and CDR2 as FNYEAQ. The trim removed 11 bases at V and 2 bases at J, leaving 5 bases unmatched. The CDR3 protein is CASTGGFTDTQYF. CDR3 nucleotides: TGTGCCTCAACAGGGGGCTTCACAGATACGCAGTATTTT. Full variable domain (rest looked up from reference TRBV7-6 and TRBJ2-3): GAGVSQSPRYKVTKRGQDVALRCDPISGHVSLYWYRQALGQGPEFLTYFNYEAQQDKSGLPNDRFSAERPEGSISTLTIQRTEQRDSAMYRCASTGGFTDTQYFGPGTRLTVL.

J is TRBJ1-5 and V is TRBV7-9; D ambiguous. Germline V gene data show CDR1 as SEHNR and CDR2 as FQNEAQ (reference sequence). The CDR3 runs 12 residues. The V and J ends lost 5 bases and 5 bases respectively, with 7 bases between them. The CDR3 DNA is TGTGCCAGCAGCCGCGGGGATCAGCCCCAGCATTTT. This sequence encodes CASSRGDQPQHF.

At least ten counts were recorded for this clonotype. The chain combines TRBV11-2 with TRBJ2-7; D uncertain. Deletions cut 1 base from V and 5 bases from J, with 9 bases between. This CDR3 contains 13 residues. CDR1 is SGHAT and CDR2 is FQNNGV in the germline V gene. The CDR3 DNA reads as TGTGCCAGCAGCTTAGGTCAAGAGGACGAGCAGTACTTC. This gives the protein CASSLGQEDEQYF.

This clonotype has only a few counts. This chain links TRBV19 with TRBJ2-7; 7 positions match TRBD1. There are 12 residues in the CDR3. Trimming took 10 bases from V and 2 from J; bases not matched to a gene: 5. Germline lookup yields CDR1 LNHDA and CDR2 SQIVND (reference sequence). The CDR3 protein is CATRTGPYEQYF. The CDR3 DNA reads TGTGCCACGAGGACAGGACCCTACGAGCAGTACTTC.

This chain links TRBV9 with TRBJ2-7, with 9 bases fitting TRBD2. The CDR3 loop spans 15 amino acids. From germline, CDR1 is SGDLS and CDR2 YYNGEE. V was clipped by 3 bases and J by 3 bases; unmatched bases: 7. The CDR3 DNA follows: TGTGCCAGCAGCGCCGAGGGTAGCGGGAGCTACGAGCAGTACTTC. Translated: CASSAEGSGSYEQYF.